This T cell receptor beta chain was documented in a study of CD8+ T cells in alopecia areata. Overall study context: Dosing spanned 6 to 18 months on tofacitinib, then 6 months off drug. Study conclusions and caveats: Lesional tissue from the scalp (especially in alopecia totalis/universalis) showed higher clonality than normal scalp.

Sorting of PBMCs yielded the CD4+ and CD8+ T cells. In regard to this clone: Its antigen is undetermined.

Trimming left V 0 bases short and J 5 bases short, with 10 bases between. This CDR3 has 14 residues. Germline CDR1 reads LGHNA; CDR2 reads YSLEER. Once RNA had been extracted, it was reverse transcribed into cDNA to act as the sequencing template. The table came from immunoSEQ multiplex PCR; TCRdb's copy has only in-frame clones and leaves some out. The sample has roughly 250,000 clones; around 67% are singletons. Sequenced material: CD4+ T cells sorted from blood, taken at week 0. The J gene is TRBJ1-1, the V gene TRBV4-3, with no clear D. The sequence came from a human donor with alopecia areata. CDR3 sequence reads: CASSQEAISTEAFF. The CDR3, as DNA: TGCGCCAGCAGCCAAGAGGCAATTAGTACTGAAGCTTTCTTT.